Presented here are 27 T cell receptor beta chains from one specimen sequenced in a study of cytomegalovirus exposure and HLA in healthy donors. The study ran its PCR with 60 Vbeta and 13 Jbeta primers. Sequenced by immunoSEQ multiplex PCR; TCRdb stores in-frame clones only, minus some. The table includes 90,000 to 110,000 clones, approximately 70% detected once. Sequenced: PBMCs. These receptors originate from a woman between 65 and 79 years old in good health and CMV-seropositive.

The chain carries TRBV19 and TRBJ2-1; the match to TRBD2 covers 9 bases. This CDR3 has 16 amino acids. Trimming took 4 bases from V and 3 from J; bases not matched to a gene: 7. Germline values: CDR1 LNHDA, CDR2 SQIVND (reference sequence). In DNA form, the CDR3 reads TGTGCCAGTAGTACCCGAGCGGGGGGTATCTACAATGAGCAGTTCTTC. This gives the protein CASSTRAGGIYNEQFF. The full variable domain, its missing parts supplied by reference TRBV19 and TRBJ2-1, is DGGITQSPKYLFRKEGQNVTLSCEQNLNHDAMYWYRQDPGQGLRLIYYSQIVNDFQKGDIAEGYSVSREKKESFPLTVTSAQKNPTAFYLCASSTRAGGIYNEQFFGPGTRLTVL.

The J gene is TRBJ1-2, the V gene TRBV6-6; D possibly corresponds to TRBD1 (6 bases). Trimming removed 8 bases from V and 7 bases from J, with 14 bases in between. This CDR3 comprises 12 residues. The germline CDR1 and CDR2 sequences are MNHNY and SVGAGI (reference sequence). The CDR3 coding sequence is TGTGCCAGCGGTACAGGGACGACTGGCTACACCTTC. Protein product: CASGTGTTGYTF.

The chain is built from TRBV30 and TRBJ2-4; tentative D call: TRBD1 (6 bases). Trimming left V 3 bases short and J 0 bases short, with 15 bases between. CDR1 GTSNPN and CDR2 SVGIG come from the germline V gene (reference sequence). The CDR3 is 16 residues long. The CDR3 DNA reads as TGTGCCTGGAGCGACGGACAGTCCCTAGCCAAAAACATTCAGTACTTC. Its translation is CAWSDGQSLAKNIQYF.

The gene calls are TRBV6-9 and TRBJ2-5; TRBD2 aligns across 11 bases. From germline, CDR1 is MNHGY and CDR2 SVAAGI. V lost 5 bases and J lost 5; bases outside the gene matches: 4. This CDR3 spans 14 amino acids. The CDR3 coding sequence is TGTGCCAGCAGTCGGACTAGCGGGCGGGAGACCCAGTACTTC. Residues: CASSRTSGRETQYF.

This chain links TRBV11-2 with TRBJ2-7; the match to TRBD1 covers 7 bases. V dropped 4 bases and J dropped 1; count of bases not matched to a gene: 4. The germline gives CDR1 SGHAT, CDR2 FQNNGV. The CDR3 totals 14 residues. The CDR3: CASSSNRGSYEQYF. The CDR3 nucleotides are TGTGCCAGCAGCTCAAACAGGGGTTCCTACGAGCAGTACTTC. Using reference TRBV11-2 and TRBJ2-7 for the parts outside the CDR3, the full variable domain is EAGVAQSPRYKIIEKRQSVAFWCNPISGHATLYWYQQILGQGPKLLIQFQNNGVVDDSQLPKDRFSAERLKGVDSTLKIQPAKLEDSAVYLCASSSNRGSYEQYFGPGTRLTVT.

The chain carries TRBV7-2 and TRBJ2-1; 16 nucleotides match TRBD2. V dropped 5 bases and J dropped 9; count of bases not matched to a gene: 7. The CDR3 is 16 residues long. Germline lookup yields CDR1 SGHTA and CDR2 FQGNSA. The DNA for the CDR3 is TGTGCCAGCAGCAAAGGGACTAGCGGGGGGGCCGGTGAGCAGTTCTTC. Encoded protein: CASSKGTSGGAGEQFF.

This chain uses TRBV5-8 with TRBJ2-1; TRBD2 aligns across 15 bases. After removal of 0 bases from V and 8 bases from J, the junction contained 9 bases not matched to a gene. From germline, CDR1 is SGHTS and CDR2 YDEGEE. The CDR3 length is 18 residues. The CDR3 coding sequence is TGTGCCAGCAGCTTGGGGGGACTAGCGGGGGGCCGGAGCGATGAGCAGTTCTTC. Amino acids: CASSLGGLAGGRSDEQFF.

The V gene is TRBV20-1, the J gene TRBJ2-7, with TRBD2 identical over 8 bases. J lost 7 bases, V lost 6 bases, and 5 bases had no gene match. Germline V CDR1 and CDR2: DFQATT, SNEGSKA (reference sequence). The CDR3 has 11 residues. In DNA form, the CDR3 reads TGCAGTGCCCGGGGGGGGTTAGAGCAGTACTTC. Translated: CSARGGLEQYF.

The V call is TRBV5-4, the J call TRBJ1-2, with TRBD1 identical over 9 bases. This CDR3 contains 15 residues. Germline V gene lookup returns CDR1 SGHNT and CDR2 YYREEE (reference sequence). Trimming cost V 5 bases and J 4 bases; bases outside gene matches: 9. The CDR3: CASSHSGTGIYGYTF. The DNA for the CDR3 is TGTGCCAGCAGTCATTCCGGGACAGGGATCTATGGCTACACCTTC.

This chain uses TRBV30 with TRBJ1-2; the match to TRBD1 covers 11 bases. The CDR3 is 13 residues long. From germline, CDR1 is GTSNPN and CDR2 SVGIG (reference sequence). Trimming at V came to 6 bases and at J to 8 bases, leaving 8 bases not matched to a gene. The CDR3 region is CACSGQGARGYTF. CDR3 in DNA: TGTGCCTGCTCTGGACAGGGGGCGCGAGGCTACACCTTC.

This clone was counted a few times. J is TRBJ2-1 and V is TRBV5-1; TRBD1 matches at 11 bases. The germline CDR1 and CDR2 sequences are SGHRS and YFSETQ. V was clipped by 0 bases and J by 6 bases; unmatched bases: 5. CDR3 length: 16 amino acids. The CDR3 loop reads CASSLGGGQGVNEQFF. CDR3 coding DNA: TGCGCCAGCAGCTTGGGGGGGGGACAGGGGGTCAATGAGCAGTTCTTC.

The chain is built from TRBV27 and TRBJ1-6; unclear D gene. V was pared by 2 bases and J by 7 bases, with 9 bases between. The germline gives CDR1 MNHEY, CDR2 SMNVEV (reference sequence). The CDR3 runs to 14 residues. The CDR3 DNA reads TGTGCCAGCAGTTTAATCCAGAACAATTCACCCCTCCACTTT. Translated, it gives CASSLIQNNSPLHF.

This rearrangement joins TRBV2 to TRBJ2-7; D unclear. Trimming left V 10 bases short and J 0 bases short, with 10 bases between. Germline V gives CDR1 SNHLY, CDR2 FYNNEI. This CDR3 spans 12 amino acids. CDR3 DNA sequence: TGTGCCAACAACACAGTCTCCTACGAGCAGTACTTC. Amino acid sequence: CANNTVSYEQYF.

This chain links TRBV5-1 with TRBJ2-1; 8 positions match TRBD1. The CDR3 runs 15 residues. V gave up 6 bases and J gave up 0 bases; unmatched junction bases: 5. Germline loops: CDR1 SGHRS, CDR2 YFSETQ. The CDR3 nucleotides read TGCGCCAGCACCGGACAGGGATCCTCCTACAATGAGCAGTTCTTC. Its translation: CASTGQGSSYNEQFF.

The chain joins TRBV7-9 to TRBJ2-7, with 7 bases lining up with TRBD2. The CDR3 has 14 residues. The germline gives CDR1 SEHNR, CDR2 FQNEAQ (reference sequence). The V segment lost 4 bases and the J segment 5 bases; nucleotides outside the gene matches: 8. The CDR3: CASSSAGTINEQYF. The CDR3 coding sequence is TGTGCCAGCAGCTCTGCCGGGACTATCAACGAGCAGTACTTC.

V usage is TRBV6-5 and J usage is TRBJ1-2; no clear D gene. This CDR3 has 15 residues. V lost 0 bases and J 8 bases, leaving 16 bases between the germline ends. In germline, CDR1 is MNHEY, CDR2 SVGAGI. CDR3 coding DNA: TGTGCCAGCAGTTACTCCTTCGACACGGCGGGAGGCTACACCTTC. Residues: CASSYSFDTAGGYTF.

This sequence joins TRBV30 and TRBJ2-7; tentatively, D is TRBD2 (5 bases). V was clipped by 4 bases and J by 5 bases, with 12 bases between them. This CDR3 is 12 amino acids long. The V gene's germline CDR1 is GTSNPN and CDR2 SVGIG (reference sequence). CDR3 sequence (DNA): TGTGCCTGGAACGAGGGTGTCCACGAGCAGTACTTC. This codes for CAWNEGVHEQYF.

The chain carries TRBV30 and TRBJ1-1; weak D call: TRBD1 (6 bases). The CDR3 consists of 14 residues. CDR1 is GTSNPN, CDR2 SVGIG, per germline (reference sequence). The V end lost 1 base, the J end lost 4 bases, and 13 bases lay between the germline ends. DNA of the CDR3: TGTGCCTGGAGTGCGATGGGGGGGGCCACTGAAGCTTTCTTT. Translated, it gives CAWSAMGGATEAFF.

The rearrangement links TRBV19 to TRBJ1-2; the D gene is possibly TRBD1 (5 bases). V was pared by 4 bases and J by 2 bases, with 20 bases between. The germline V gene encodes CDR1 LNHDA and CDR2 SQIVND (reference sequence). The length of the CDR3 is 17 residues. The CDR3, as DNA: TGTGCCAGTAGTAACCCCTACCGGCAGGGAACGAACTATGGCTACACCTTC. It codes for CASSNPYRQGTNYGYTF.

The chain is built from TRBV2 and TRBJ1-6; no firm D call. CDR1 is SNHLY and CDR2 is FYNNEI in the germline V gene. The V gene lost 6 bases and the J gene lost 7 bases, with 7 bases spanning the gap. The CDR3 sequence is 12 residues long. CDR3 sequence reads: CASRIQNSPLHF. CDR3 coding DNA: TGTGCCAGCAGAATACAGAATTCACCCCTCCACTTT.

The rearrangement joins TRBV7-2 to TRBJ2-5, with 10 nucleotides matching TRBD2. The CDR3 is 13 amino acids. Germline V gene data show CDR1 as SGHTA and CDR2 as FQGNSA. With 6 bases clipped from V and 2 bases from J, the junction kept 0 bases outside the gene matches. The CDR3 sequence: CASRLAGQETQYF. For the CDR3, the DNA is TGTGCCAGCAGACTAGCGGGGCAAGAGACCCAGTACTTC.

The chain has TRBV19 and TRBJ2-7; possible D gene TRBD2, 6 bases. CDR1 LNHDA and CDR2 SQIVND come from the germline V gene (reference sequence). The V and J ends lost 7 bases and 6 bases respectively, with 16 bases between them. This CDR3 is built from 13 residues. In nucleotides, the CDR3 is TGTGCCAGTACCCCGACTGGGGGGACCGAGCAGTACTTC. It specifies CASTPTGGTEQYF.

This clone has just a few counts. The chain joins TRBV4-1 to TRBJ1-5; D unclear. Between the trimmed V and J ends, which lost 2 bases and 4 bases, there was a span of 6 bases. CDR1 and CDR2 (germline): MGHRA, YSYEKL. The CDR3 sequence is 13 residues long. The CDR3 loop reads CASSQTENQPQHF. As DNA, the CDR3 is TGCGCCAGCAGCCAAACAGAAAATCAGCCCCAGCATTTT.

The chain recombines TRBV7-9 with TRBJ1-2; the D gene is possibly TRBD1 (6 bases). Trimming removed 6 bases from V and 4 bases from J, with 12 bases in between. CDR1 is SEHNR, CDR2 FQNEAQ, per germline (reference sequence). The CDR3 covers 13 residues. CDR3 DNA: TGTGCCAGCAGGCAGGACAGTACCTATGGCTACACCTTC. Its translation: CASRQDSTYGYTF.

The chain is built from TRBV12-5 and TRBJ2-1, with 8 bases fitting TRBD2. Trimming removed 1 base from V and 8 bases from J; junction bases left unmatched: 7. Germline loops: CDR1 LGHNT, CDR2 FRNRAP. The CDR3 runs to 15 residues. In DNA form, the CDR3 reads TGTGCTAGTGGTTTGGCAGCGGGGGCCAGGGATGAGCAGTTCTTC. This translates into CASGLAAGARDEQFF.

The rearrangement uses TRBV5-6 and TRBJ2-7; 10 bases fit TRBD2. CDR3 length: 16 residues. V was pared by 3 bases and J by 2 bases, with 8 bases of the junction left unmatched. Germline assignment: CDR1 SGHDT and CDR2 YYEEEE. The CDR3 here is CASSWGPSGGPYEQYF. As DNA, the CDR3 is TGTGCCAGCAGCTGGGGCCCTAGCGGGGGCCCCTACGAGCAGTACTTC. The complete variable domain, with remaining parts taken from reference TRBV5-6 and TRBJ2-7, reads DAGVTQSPTHLIKTRGQQVTLRCSPKSGHDTVSWYQQALGQGPQFIFQYYEEEERQRGNFPDRFSGHQFPNYSSELNVNALLLGDSALYLCASSWGPSGGPYEQYFGPGTRLTVT.

The gene calls are TRBV2 and TRBJ1-5; the D is unclear. Germline V gives CDR1 SNHLY, CDR2 FYNNEI. Deletions cut 3 bases from V and 6 bases from J, with 6 bases between. The CDR3 sequence is 12 residues long. This chain's CDR3 is CASSESSQPQHF. The CDR3 DNA follows: TGTGCCAGCAGTGAGAGTAGTCAGCCCCAGCATTTT.